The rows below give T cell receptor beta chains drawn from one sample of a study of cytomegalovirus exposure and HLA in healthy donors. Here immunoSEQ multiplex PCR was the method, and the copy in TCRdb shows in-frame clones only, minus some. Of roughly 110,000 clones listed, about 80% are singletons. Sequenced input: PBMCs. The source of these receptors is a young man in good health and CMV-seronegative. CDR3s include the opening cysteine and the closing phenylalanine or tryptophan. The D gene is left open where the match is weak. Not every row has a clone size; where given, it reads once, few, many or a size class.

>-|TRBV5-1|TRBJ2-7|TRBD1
TGCGCCAGCACCCCAGGACAGGGTTCCTACGAGCAGTACTTC
CASTPGQGSYEQYF
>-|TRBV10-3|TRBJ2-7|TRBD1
TGTGCCATCAATACCGGGACAGGGCCCCACGAGCAGTACTTC
CAINTGTGPHEQYF
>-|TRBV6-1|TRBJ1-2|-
TGTGCCAGCAGCCCAGGGGTGCAAAACTATGGCTACACCTTC
CASSPGVQNYGYTF
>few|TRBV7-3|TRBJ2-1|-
TGTGCCAGCAGCTTAATGCCGACTAGACTCCGCTCCTACAATGAGCAGTTCTTC
CASSLMPTRLRSYNEQFF
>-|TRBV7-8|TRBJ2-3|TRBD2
TGTGCCAGCAGCCTGCAACTAGCGGGGGGCACAGATACGCAGTATTTT
CASSLQLAGGTDTQYF
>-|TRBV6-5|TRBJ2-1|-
TGTGCCAGCAGTTCTTCAGGGGACAATGAGCAGTTCTTC
CASSSSGDNEQFF
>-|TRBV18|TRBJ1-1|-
TGTGCCAGCTCACCGGGACTCGGCCAAGGGAACACTGAAGCTTTCTTT
CASSPGLGQGNTEAFF
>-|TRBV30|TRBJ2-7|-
TGTGCCTGGAGCGCTCTAGTCCACGAGCAGTACTTC
CAWSALVHEQYF
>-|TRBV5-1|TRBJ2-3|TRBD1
TGCGCCAGCAGCACTCCACAGGGGGCTGGCACAGATACGCAGTATTTT
CASSTPQGAGTDTQYF
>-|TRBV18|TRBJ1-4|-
TGTGCCAGCGCTCAGGGCAACGAGGAAAAACTGTTTTTT
CASAQGNEEKLFF
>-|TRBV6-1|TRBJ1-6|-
TGTGCCAGCAGTGAAGTTGACGGGAGCTCCTATAATTCACCCCTCCACTTT
CASSEVDGSSYNSPLHF
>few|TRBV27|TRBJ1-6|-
TGTGCCAGCAGTTCCGCGGAAGGATCACCCCTCCACTTT
CASSSAEGSPLHF
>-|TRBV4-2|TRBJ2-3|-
TGTGCCAGCAGCCAAGATTACAGGGTTAGCACAGATACGCAGTATTTT
CASSQDYRVSTDTQYF
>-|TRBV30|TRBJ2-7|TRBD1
TGTGCCTGGAGTGTTGGAGGGACAGGATCCTACGAGCAGTACTTC
CAWSVGGTGSYEQYF
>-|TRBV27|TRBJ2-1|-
TGTGCCAGCAGCCGCAGTCCCCCCGGGGATGAGCAGTTCTTC
CASSRSPPGDEQFF
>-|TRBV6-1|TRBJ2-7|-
TGTGCCAGCAGTACCCCGGCCTACGAGCAGTACTTC
CASSTPAYEQYF
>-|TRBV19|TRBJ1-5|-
TGTGCCAGTAGTACGGGGAGCAATCAGCCCCAGCATTTT
CASSTGSNQPQHF
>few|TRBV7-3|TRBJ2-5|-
TGTGCCAGCAGCTTAGCGGGACTGGGATGGGAGACCCAGTACTTC
CASSLAGLGWETQYF
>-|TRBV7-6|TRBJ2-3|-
TGTGCCAGCAGCTTAGCCGGGGAGCGCACAGATACGCAGTATTTT
CASSLAGERTDTQYF
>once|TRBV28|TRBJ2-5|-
TGTGCCAGCAGTTCGGCTAGTTTCAATAACTTC
CASSSASFNNF
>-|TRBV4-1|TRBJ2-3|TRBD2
TGCGCCAGCAGCCAAGGACTAGCGGGAGATTTGGATACGCAGTATTTT
CASSQGLAGDLDTQYF
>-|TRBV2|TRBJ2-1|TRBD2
TGTGCCAGCAGTCTCTTCGATAGCGGGGTCTTC
CASSLFDSGVF
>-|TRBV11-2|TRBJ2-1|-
TGTGCCAGCAGCTTAGAGGCGGGGTTCGGTGAGCAGTTCTTC
CASSLEAGFGEQFF
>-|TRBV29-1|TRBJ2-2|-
TGCAGCGTTGAAGACAGGCTAAAGTCCACCGGGGAGCTGTTTTTT
CSVEDRLKSTGELFF
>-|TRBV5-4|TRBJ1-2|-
TGTGCCAGCAGCTTGGCCGGAGGGGCCGTCTATGGCTACACCTTC
CASSLAGGAVYGYTF
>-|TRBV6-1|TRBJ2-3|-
TGTGCCAGCAAAGAGCCCGGGACACGCACGCAGTATTTT
CASKEPGTRTQYF
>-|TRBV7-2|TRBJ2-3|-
TGTGCCAGCAGCTTAGAACTAGTCGCAGATACGCAGTATTTT
CASSLELVADTQYF
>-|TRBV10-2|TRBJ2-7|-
TGCGCCAGCAGTCCCCCCCGGGCAGGGAACACTCTGGAGCAGTACTTC
CASSPPRAGNTLEQYF
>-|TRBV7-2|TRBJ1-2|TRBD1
TGTGCCAGCAGCCTGGAGGGGACAGGCGGCTACACCTTC
CASSLEGTGGYTF
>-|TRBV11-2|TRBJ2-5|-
TGTGCCAGCAGCTTCCCGGGAGCTGAAGAGACCCAGTACTTC
CASSFPGAEETQYF
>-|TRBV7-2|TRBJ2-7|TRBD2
TGTGCCAGCATCCAGATGGGAGGGCGAGGCTACGAGCAGTACTTC
CASIQMGGRGYEQYF
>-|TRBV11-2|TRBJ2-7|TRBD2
TGTGCCAGCAGCTCCCGGACTAGCGGGACTATCTCCTACGAGCAGTACTTC
CASSSRTSGTISYEQYF
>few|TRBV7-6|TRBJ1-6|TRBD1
TGTGCCAGCAGCTTAGCAGGACAGGGGGCCTCACCCCTCCACTTT
CASSLAGQGASPLHF
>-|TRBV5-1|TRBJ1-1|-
TGCGCCAGCAGCTGGAGGGGAGTGGACACTGAAGCTTTCTTT
CASSWRGVDTEAFF
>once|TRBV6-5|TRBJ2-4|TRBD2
TGTGCCTCCAGAACTAGCGGGGCTTCCAAAAACATTCAGTACTTC
CASRTSGASKNIQYF
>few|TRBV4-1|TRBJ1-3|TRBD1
TGCGCCAGCAGCCAAGACGACAGGGAAGGGTTCACCATATATTTT
CASSQDDREGFTIYF
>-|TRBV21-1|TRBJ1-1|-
TGTGCCAGCGCAGCCTCGCGGACAGGGGGAGAAGCTTTCTTT
CASAASRTGGEAFF
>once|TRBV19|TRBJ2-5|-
TGTGCCAGTAGTCAACCCGGACAGCTAGAGACCCAGTACTTC
CASSQPGQLETQYF
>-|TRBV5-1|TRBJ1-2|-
TGCGCCAGCAGCTTGGATTACGGGGCGGGAGGCTACACCTTC
CASSLDYGAGGYTF
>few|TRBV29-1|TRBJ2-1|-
TGCAGCGTCCCAATGAACAGGGGGGGAGGCAATGAGCAGTTCTTC
CSVPMNRGGGNEQFF
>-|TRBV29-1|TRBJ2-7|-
TGCAGCGTGGAATCAGCTCGGAGGGGTTCCTACGAGCAGTACTTC
CSVESARRGSYEQYF
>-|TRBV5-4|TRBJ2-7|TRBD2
TGTGCCAGCAGCTTGGCCGTGGGAGGGAACGAGCAGTACTTC
CASSLAVGGNEQYF
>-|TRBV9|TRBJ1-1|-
TGTGCCAGCAGCGTAGGAGGGAGCATGAACACTGAAGCTTTCTTT
CASSVGGSMNTEAFF
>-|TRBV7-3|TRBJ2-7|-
TGTGCCAGCAGCTTAAACAGCCTCGCTCACGAGCAGTACTTC
CASSLNSLAHEQYF
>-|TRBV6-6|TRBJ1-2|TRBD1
TGTGCCAGCAGTTTAGGGGGACAGGGGGAAAGAGGAGGCTACACCTTC
CASSLGGQGERGGYTF
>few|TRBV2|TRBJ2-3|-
TGTGCCAGCAGCCGGGACAAGTCAGGCACAGATACGCAGTATTTT
CASSRDKSGTDTQYF
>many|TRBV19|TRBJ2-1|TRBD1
TGTGCCAGTAGTATCACAGGGGTCGAGCAGTTCTTC
CASSITGVEQFF
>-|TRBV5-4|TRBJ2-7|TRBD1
TGTGCCAGCAGCCCCGGGACAGGGCAGTATCATCAGCAGTACTTC
CASSPGTGQYHQQYF
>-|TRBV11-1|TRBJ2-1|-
TGTGCCAGCAGCTTACTCTCTAGCTCCTACAATGAGCAGTTCTTC
CASSLLSSSYNEQFF
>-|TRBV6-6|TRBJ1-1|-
TGTGCCAGCAGTTACTCGTCCAAGAACACTGAAGCTTTCTTT
CASSYSSKNTEAFF
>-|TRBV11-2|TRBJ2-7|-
TGTGCCAGCAGCTTAGTTCCGGGCGGGTCGTACGAGCAGTACTTC
CASSLVPGGSYEQYF
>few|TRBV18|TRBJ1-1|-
TGTGCCAGCTCACGGGCAGGGTCGGGAGCTGAAGCTTTCTTT
CASSRAGSGAEAFF